The clone carrying this T cell receptor beta chain has ten or more counts. Its specificity is not known. The data were taken from a study of identical twins. Trimming removed 5 bases from V and 5 bases from J; junction bases left unmatched: 2. CDR3 size: 13 residues. Germline CDR1 reads MNHNS; CDR2 reads SASEGT. All donors comprised healthy Caucasians. Study-level findings and limits: Fewer insertions marked abundant cord blood beta clonotypes; young adult naive trended weakly, memory not at all.

TCRdb passed the 5' RACE reads through MiXCR, listing each CDR3 protein once. The sample shows around 690,000 distinct CDR3 sequences, about 20% of them seen only once. The sample was also reused in another study, on T cells expressing NK-cell markers. Per that paper: Among the eight sequenced donors, seven tested HCMV-seropositive and one tested seronegative. Once again these clonotypes came out on top in the CD3+CD56-NKG2C+ fraction of several donors.

V is TRBV6-1 and J is TRBJ2-1, with 8 nucleotides matching TRBD1. The sample consisted of PBMCs. The clonotype comes from a woman aged 18-29 years in good health. The CDR3 bases are TGTGCCAGCAGTCGGACAGGGAACAATGAGCAGTTCTTC. Its translation is CASSRTGNNEQFF.